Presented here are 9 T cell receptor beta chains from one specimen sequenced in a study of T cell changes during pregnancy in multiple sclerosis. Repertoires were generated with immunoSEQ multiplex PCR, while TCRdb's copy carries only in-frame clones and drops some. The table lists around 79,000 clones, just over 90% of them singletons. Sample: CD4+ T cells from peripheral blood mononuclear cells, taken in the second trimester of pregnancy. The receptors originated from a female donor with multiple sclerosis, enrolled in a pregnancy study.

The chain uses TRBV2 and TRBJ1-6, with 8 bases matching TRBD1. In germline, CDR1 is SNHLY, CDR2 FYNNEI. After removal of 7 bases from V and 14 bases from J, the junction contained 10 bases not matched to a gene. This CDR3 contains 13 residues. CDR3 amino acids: CASTLGQGYTLHF. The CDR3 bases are TGTGCCAGCACCCTTGGACAGGGTTATACCCTCCACTTT.

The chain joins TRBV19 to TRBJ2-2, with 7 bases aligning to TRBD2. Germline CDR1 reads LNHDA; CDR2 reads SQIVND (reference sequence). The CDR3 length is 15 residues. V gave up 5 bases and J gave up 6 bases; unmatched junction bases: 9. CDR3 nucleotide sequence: TGTGCCAGTAGTCCAGGACTAGGTCGCGCCGGGGAGCTGTTTTTT. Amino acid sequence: CASSPGLGRAGELFF. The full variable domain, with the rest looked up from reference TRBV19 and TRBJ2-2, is DGGITQSPKYLFRKEGQNVTLSCEQNLNHDAMYWYRQDPGQGLRLIYYSQIVNDFQKGDIAEGYSVSREKKESFPLTVTSAQKNPTAFYLCASSPGLGRAGELFFGEGSRLTVL.

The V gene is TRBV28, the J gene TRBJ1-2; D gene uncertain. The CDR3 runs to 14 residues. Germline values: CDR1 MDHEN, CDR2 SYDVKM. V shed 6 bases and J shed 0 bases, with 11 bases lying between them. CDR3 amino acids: CASSPQLANYGYTF. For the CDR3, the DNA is TGTGCCAGCAGCCCTCAATTAGCTAACTATGGCTACACCTTC.

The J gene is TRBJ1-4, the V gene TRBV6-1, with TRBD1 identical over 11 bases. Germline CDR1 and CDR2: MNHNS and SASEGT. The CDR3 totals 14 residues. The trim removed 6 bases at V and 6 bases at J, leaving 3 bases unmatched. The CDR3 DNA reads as TGTGCCAGCAGGCCGGGACAGGGGGATGAAAAACTGTTTTTT. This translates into CASRPGQGDEKLFF.

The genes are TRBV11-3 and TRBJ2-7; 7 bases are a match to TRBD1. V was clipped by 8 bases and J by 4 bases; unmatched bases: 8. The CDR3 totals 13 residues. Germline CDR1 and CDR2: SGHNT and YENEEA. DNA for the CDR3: TGTGCCAGCGCATGGACAGGAGATTACGAGCAGTACTTC. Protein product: CASAWTGDYEQYF.

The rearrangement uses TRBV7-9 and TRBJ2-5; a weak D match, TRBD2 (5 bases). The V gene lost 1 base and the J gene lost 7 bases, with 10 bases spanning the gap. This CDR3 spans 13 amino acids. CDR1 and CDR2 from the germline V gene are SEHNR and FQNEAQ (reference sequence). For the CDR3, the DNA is TGTGCCAGCAGCTTAGGGGGAGTGCGGACCCAGTACTTC. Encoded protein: CASSLGGVRTQYF.

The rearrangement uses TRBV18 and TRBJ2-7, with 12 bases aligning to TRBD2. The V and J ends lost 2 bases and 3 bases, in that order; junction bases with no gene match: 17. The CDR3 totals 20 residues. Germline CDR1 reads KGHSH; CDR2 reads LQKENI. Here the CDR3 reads CASSPSVSGGLAGGLYEQYF. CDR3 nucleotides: TGTGCCAGCTCACCATCCGTTTCGGGAGGGCTAGCGGGAGGGCTCTACGAGCAGTACTTC.

The CDR3 region is CASSLIGDRTNEKLFF. The DNA for the CDR3 is TGTGCCAGCAGTTTAATTGGGGACAGAACTAATGAAAAACTGTTTTTT. The rearrangement links TRBV28 to TRBJ1-4; 7 nucleotides agree with TRBD1. Trimming took 2 bases from V and 1 from J; bases not matched to a gene: 4. CDR1 and CDR2 from the germline V gene are MDHEN and SYDVKM. The CDR3 length is 16 residues.

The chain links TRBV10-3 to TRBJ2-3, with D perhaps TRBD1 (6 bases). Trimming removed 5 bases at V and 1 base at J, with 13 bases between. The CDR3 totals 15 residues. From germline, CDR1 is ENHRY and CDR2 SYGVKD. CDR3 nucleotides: TGTGCCATCAGTCCCGCGGACAGAGGCACAGATACGCAGTATTTT. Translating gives CAISPADRGTDTQYF.